This T cell receptor beta chain was profiled in a study of blood T cell repertoires in COVID-19. At the level of the study: Acute and convalescent COVID-19 specimens originated in the United States, Italy and Spain. Sources were T cells, B-cell-depleted T cells, or PBMCs; the material itself was cDNA or gDNA.

J was trimmed by 4 bases and V by 4 bases; bases with no gene match: 12. The length of the CDR3 is 17 residues. Germline-derived CDR1 and CDR2 are MDHEN and SYDVKM. As originally analysed: Reference gene primer amplification in the assay estimated nucleated cell counts. TCRdb's table, derived via immunoSEQ multiplex PCR, lists solely in-frame clones and lacks some. That table gives V, J and clone size, and the DNA gave D and trimming. The sample comprises about 150,000 clones, roughly 80% of which are singletons, and approximately 0.5% rests with the top ten. The sample comprised peripheral blood. The chain couples TRBV28 to TRBJ1-3, with 8 bases lining up with TRBD1. The source of this sequence is a man aged 55 to 70 with acute or convalescent COVID-19. This chain's CDR3 is CASSSLLRDRFGNTIYF. CDR3 DNA sequence: TGTGCCAGCAGTTCTCTCCTAAGGGACAGGTTCGGAAACACCATATATTTT.